This TCR beta chain was identified during a study of cytomegalovirus exposure and HLA in healthy donors. Profiling relied on immunoSEQ multiplex PCR, and the TCRdb table lists in-frame clones only, not all of them. Of 150,000 to 180,000 clones listed, 85% to 90% were seen once; the top ten hold around 2.1%. CDR3 length: 16 amino acids. V was pared by 0 bases and J by 5 bases, with 7 bases of the junction left unmatched. Germline values: CDR1 LGHNA, CDR2 YSLEER. The study, taken as a whole, reports: Some TCR beta chains (roughly 160 of them) were listed as cytomegalovirus-associated.

Details on this clone: As yet, its antigen is unknown.

The sequenced sample was PBMCs. The chain joins TRBV4-3 to TRBJ2-3; 8 bases agree with TRBD2. The sequence was obtained from a human donor in good health. Here the CDR3 reads CASSQDLRGGGDTQYF. For the CDR3, the DNA is TGCGCCAGCAGCCAAGATTTACGGGGGGGCGGAGATACGCAGTATTTT.